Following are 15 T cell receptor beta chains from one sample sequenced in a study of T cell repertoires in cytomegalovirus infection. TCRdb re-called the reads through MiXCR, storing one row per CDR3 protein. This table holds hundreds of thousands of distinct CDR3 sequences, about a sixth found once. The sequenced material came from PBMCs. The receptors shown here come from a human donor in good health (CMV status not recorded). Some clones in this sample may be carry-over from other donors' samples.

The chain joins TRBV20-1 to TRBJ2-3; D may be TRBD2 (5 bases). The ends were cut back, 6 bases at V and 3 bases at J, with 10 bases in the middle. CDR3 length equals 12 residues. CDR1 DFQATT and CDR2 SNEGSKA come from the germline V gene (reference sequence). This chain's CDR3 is CSARTRTDTQYF. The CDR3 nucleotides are TGCAGTGCCCGAACTAGGACAGATACGCAGTATTTT.

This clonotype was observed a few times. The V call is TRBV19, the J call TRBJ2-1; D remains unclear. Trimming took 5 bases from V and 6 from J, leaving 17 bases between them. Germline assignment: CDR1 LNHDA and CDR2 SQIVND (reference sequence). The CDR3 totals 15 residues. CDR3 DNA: TGTGCCAGTAGTCCCAGTTCCTGGAACGGCAATGAGCAGTTCTTC. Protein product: CASSPSSWNGNEQFF. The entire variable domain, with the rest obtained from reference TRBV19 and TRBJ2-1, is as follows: DGGITQSPKYLFRKEGQNVTLSCEQNLNHDAMYWYRQDPGQGLRLIYYSQIVNDFQKGDIAEGYSVSREKKESFPLTVTSAQKNPTAFYLCASSPSSWNGNEQFFGPGTRLTVL.

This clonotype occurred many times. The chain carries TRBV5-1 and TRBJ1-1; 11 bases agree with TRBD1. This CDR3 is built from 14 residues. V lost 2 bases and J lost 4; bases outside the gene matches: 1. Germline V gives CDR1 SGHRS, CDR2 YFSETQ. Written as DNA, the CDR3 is TGCGCCAGCAGCTTAGGGACAGGGGGCACTGAAGCTTTCTTT. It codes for CASSLGTGGTEAFF.

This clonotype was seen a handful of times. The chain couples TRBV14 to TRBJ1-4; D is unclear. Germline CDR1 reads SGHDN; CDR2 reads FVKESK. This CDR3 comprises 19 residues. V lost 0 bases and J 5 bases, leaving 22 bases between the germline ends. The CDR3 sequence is CASSQDLSGPLNPNEKLFF. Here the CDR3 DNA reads TGTGCCAGCAGCCAAGATCTTTCAGGACCGCTGAACCCGAATGAAAAACTGTTTTTT.

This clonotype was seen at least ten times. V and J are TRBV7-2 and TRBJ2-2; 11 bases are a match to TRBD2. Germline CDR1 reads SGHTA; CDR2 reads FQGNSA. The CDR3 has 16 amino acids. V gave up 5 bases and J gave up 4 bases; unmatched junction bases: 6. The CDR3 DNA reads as TGTGCCAGCAGCAACCCTAGCGGGGGGAGCACCGGGGAGCTGTTTTTT. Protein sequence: CASSNPSGGSTGELFF.

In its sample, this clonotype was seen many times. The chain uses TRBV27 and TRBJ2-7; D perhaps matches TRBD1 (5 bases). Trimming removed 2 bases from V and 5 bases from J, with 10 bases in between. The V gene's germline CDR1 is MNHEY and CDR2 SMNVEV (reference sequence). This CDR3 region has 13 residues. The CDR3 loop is CASSLSRVHEQYF. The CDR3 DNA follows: TGTGCCAGCAGTTTAAGCAGGGTCCACGAGCAGTACTTC.

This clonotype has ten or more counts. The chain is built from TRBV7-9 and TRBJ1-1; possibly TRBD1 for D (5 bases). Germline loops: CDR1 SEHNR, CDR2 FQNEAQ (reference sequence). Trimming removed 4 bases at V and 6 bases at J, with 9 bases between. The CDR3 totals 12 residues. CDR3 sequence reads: CASSSGSPEAFF. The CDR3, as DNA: TGTGCCAGCAGCTCAGGGTCCCCTGAAGCTTTCTTT.

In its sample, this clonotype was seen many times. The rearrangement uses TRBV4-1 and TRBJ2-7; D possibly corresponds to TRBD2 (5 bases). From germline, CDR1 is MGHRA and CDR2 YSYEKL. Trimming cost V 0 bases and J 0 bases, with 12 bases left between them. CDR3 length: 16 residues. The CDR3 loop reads CASSQETGKISYEQYF. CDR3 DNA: TGCGCCAGCAGCCAAGAGACGGGAAAGATCTCCTACGAGCAGTACTTC.

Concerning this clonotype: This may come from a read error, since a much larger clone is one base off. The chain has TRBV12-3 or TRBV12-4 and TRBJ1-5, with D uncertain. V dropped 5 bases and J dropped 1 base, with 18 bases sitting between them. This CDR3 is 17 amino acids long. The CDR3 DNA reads TGTGCCAGCAGTCCCAGGCGAGTGCCGGCAAGCAATCAGCCCCAGCATTTT. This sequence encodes CASSPRRVPASNQPQHF.

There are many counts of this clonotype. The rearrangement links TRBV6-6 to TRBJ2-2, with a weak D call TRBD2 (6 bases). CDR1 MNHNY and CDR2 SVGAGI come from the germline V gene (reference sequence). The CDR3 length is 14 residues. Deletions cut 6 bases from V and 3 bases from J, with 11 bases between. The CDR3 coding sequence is TGTGCCAGCAGGCGGGGCTCGGACACCGGGGAGCTGTTTTTT. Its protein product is CASRRGSDTGELFF.

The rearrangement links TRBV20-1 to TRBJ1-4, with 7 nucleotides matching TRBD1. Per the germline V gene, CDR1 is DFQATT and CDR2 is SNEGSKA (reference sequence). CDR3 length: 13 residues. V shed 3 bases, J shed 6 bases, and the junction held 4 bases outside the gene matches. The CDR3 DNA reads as TGCAGTGCTAGCGGCAGGGGGGATGAAAAACTGTTTTTT. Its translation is CSASGRGDEKLFF.

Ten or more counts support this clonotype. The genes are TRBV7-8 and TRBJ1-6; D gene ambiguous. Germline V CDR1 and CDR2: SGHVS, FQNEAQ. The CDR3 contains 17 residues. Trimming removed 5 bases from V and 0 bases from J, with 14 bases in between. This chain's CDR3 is CASSPAPQYSYNSPLHF. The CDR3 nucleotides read TGTGCCAGCAGCCCCGCGCCCCAGTACTCCTATAATTCACCCCTCCACTTT.

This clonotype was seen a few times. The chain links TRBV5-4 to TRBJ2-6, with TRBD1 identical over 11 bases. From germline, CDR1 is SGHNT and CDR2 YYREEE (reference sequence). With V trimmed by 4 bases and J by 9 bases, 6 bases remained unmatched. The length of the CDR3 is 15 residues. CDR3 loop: CASSLRDRGFNVLTF. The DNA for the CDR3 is TGTGCCAGCAGCCTACGGGACAGGGGGTTCAACGTCCTGACTTTC.

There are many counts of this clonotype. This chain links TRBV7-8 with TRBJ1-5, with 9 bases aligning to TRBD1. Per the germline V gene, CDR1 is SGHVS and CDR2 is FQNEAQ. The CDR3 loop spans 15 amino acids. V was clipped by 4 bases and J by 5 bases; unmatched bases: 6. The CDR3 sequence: CASSWGQGIDQPQHF. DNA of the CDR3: TGTGCCAGCAGCTGGGGACAGGGTATTGATCAGCCCCAGCATTTT. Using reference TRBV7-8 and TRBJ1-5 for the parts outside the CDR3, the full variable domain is GAGVSQSPRYKVAKRGQDVALRCDPISGHVSLFWYQQALGQGPEFLTYFQNEAQLDKSGLPSDRFFAERPEGSVSTLKIQRTQQEDSAVYLCASSWGQGIDQPQHFGDGTRLSIL.

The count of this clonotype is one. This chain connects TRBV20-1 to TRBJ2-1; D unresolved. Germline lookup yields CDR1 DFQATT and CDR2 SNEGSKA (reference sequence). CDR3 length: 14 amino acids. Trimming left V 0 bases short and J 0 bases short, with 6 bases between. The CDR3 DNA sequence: TGCAGTGCTAGAGATCAGAGCTCCTACAATGAGCAGTTCTTC. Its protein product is CSARDQSSYNEQFF.